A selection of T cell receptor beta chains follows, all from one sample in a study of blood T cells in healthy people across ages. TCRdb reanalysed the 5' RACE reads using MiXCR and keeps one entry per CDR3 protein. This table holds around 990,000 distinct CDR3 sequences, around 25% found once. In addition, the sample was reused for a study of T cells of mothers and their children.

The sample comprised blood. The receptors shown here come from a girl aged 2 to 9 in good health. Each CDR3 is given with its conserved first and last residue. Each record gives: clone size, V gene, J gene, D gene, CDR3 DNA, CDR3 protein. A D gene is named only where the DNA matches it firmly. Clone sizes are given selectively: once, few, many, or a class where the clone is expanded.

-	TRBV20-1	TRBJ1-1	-	TGCAGTGCCTCAGCAGTGCTAGGCGTCAGGGACACTGAAGCTTTCTTT	CSASAVLGVRDTEAFF
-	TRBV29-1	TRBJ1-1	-	TGCAGCACCTGGACAGCGACCGAGGAATCGGCTTTCTTT	CSTWTATEESAFF
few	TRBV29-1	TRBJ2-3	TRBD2	TGCAGCGTTGAAGATCGCAAGGGGACTAGTGTGCCAGATACGCAGTATTTT	CSVEDRKGTSVPDTQYF
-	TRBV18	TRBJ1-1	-	TGTGCCAGCTCTCTTGGGTCGGGCCTCTACGCTTTCTTT	CASSLGSGLYAFF
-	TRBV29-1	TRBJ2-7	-	TGCAGCGTTGATTTTACCGGGGCCCTCTACGAGCAGTACTTC	CSVDFTGALYEQYF
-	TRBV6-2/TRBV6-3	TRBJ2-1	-	TGTGCCAGCAGCATGTACGGCTCACCGAGCTACAATGAGCAGTTCTTC	CASSMYGSPSYNEQFF
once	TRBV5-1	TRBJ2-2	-	TGCGCCAGCAGGAGGATCGGGGAGCTGTTTTTT	CASRRIGELFF
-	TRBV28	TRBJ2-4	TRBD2	TGTGCCAGCGGGGAGGGCAGGGTTCTAACCATTCAGTACTTC	CASGEGRVLTIQYF
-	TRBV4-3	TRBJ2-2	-	TGCGCCAGCAGCCAGCAAATGAACACCGGGGAGCTGTTTTTT	CASSQQMNTGELFF
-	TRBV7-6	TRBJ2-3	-	TGTGCCAGCAGCTTTGACAACACAGATACGCAGTATTTT	CASSFDNTDTQYF
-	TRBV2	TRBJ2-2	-	TGTGCCAGCACCAGCCTAGGCGGGATCAACACCGGGGAGCTGTTTTTT	CASTSLGGINTGELFF
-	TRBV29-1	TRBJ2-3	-	TGCAGCGTTGACGGGAGAACGACAGATACGCAGTATTTT	CSVDGRTTDTQYF
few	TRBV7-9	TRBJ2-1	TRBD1	TGTGCCAGCAGCTTAGGGGGGACAGAAGAATTCTTC	CASSLGGTEEFF
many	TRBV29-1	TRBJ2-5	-	TGCAGCGTCCTAGACGGGGTAGAGACCCAGTACTTC	CSVLDGVETQYF
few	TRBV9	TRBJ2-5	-	TGTGCCAGCAGCGTAGAAGGACTTCCCCAGTACTTC	CASSVEGLPQYF
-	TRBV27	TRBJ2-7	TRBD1	TGTGCCACCCACAGGACAGGGAGCTCCTACGAGCAGTACTTC	CATHRTGSSYEQYF
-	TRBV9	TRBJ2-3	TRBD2	TGTGCCAGCAGCGCCCGGGAGGGAAGCGGGAGGGCCCGCACGCAGTATTTT	CASSAREGSGRARTQYF
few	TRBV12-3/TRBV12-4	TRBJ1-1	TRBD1	TGTGCCAGCAGTTTAAGTTACGATTTCCGAACAGGGGGAAATGTTTGGACTGAAGCTTTCTTT	CASSLSYDFRTGGNVWTEAFF
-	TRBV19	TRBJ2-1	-	TGTGCCAGTAGTATTGGCGATGGGGCTAGACCCAATGAGCAGTTCTTC	CASSIGDGARPNEQFF
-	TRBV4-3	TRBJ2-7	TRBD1	TGCGCCAGCAGCCAAGATGGGGGGACAGGGAGCATCGAGCAGTACTTC	CASSQDGGTGSIEQYF
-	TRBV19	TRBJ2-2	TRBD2	TGTGCCAGTAGTATCGTTCTAGCGGGAACCGGGGAGCTGTTTTTT	CASSIVLAGTGELFF
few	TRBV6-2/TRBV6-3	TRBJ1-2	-	TGTGCCAGTAGAAGGGGGACGGGTGGCTACACCTTC	CASRRGTGGYTF
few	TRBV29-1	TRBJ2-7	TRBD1	TGCAGCGTTGAAGATCTTGGACAGGGGCGCGGCCACTACGAGCAGTACTTC	CSVEDLGQGRGHYEQYF
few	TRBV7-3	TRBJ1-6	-	TGTGCCAGCAGTCCCACAGGGAAAACCTATAATTCACCCCTCCACTTT	CASSPTGKTYNSPLHF
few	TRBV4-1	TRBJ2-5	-	TGCGCCAGCAGCCAAGACGGCAGGGGGGTCCAAGAGACCCAGTACTTC	CASSQDGRGVQETQYF
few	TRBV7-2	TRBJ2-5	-	TGTGCCAGCAGCTCTCTGGGATCAGTTGAGACCCAGTACTTC	CASSSLGSVETQYF
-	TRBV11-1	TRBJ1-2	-	TGTGCCAGCAGTCCGAGGACGGATAACTATGGCTACACCTTC	CASSPRTDNYGYTF